This T cell receptor beta chain comes out of a study of T cell repertoires in cytomegalovirus infection. Study as a whole: Alongside well-studied HLA-B-restricted CMV epitopes, recently identified HLA-C-restricted CMV epitopes were also used. It can be stated that public TCR beta signatures indicated CMV infection as well as a matching HLA type.

In TCRdb, the reads were re-called with MiXCR into one record per CDR3 protein. This table has just under 500,000 distinct CDR3 sequences, around 30% appearing once. On this clonotype: Its antigen is unidentified.

Study-wide findings and caveats: In two of eight donors, the top clonotype was HLA-C-restricted CMV-specific. Cumulated frequencies of public TCR beta families served to identify carriers of CMV plus the relevant HLA.

The TCR comes from a human donor in good health (CMV status not recorded). Some clones in this sample may be carry-over from other donors' samples. The source was cultured PBMCs, collected from culture after CMV antigen stimulation.

CDR3 sequence (DNA): TGCGCCAGCAGCTTGTCCGGACTAGCGGGAGGATCCGATACGCAGTATTTT. The encoded protein is CASSLSGLAGGSDTQYF. The gene calls are TRBV5-1 and TRBJ2-3; 14 nucleotides align to TRBD2. The CDR3 runs 17 residues. V gave up 1 base and J gave up 6 bases; unmatched junction bases: 7. In germline, CDR1 is SGHRS, CDR2 YFSETQ.